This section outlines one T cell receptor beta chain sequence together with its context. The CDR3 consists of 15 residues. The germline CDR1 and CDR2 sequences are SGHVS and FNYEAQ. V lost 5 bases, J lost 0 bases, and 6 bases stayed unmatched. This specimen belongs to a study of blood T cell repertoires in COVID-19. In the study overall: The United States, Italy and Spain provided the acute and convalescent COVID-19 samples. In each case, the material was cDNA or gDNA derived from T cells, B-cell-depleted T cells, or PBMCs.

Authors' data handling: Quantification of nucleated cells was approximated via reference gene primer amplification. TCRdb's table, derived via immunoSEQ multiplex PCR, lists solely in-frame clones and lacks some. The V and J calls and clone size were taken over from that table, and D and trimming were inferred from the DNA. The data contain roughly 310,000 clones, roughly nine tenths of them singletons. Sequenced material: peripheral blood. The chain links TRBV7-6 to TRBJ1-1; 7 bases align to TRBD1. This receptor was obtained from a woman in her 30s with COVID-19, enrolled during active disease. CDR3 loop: CASSPGGQVNTEAFF. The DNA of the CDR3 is TGTGCCAGCAGCCCGGGCGGACAGGTGAACACTGAAGCTTTCTTT.